This T cell receptor (beta chain) came from a study of T cells in Graves' hyperthyroidism and ophthalmopathy. General study points: In blood, most of the thyroid clonotypes expanded above 0.001 were also present. Progression to ophthalmopathy was predicted a median of roughly 6.5 months early.

Amplification of TCR beta CDR3 regions used RNA as the template. The primer set for the first-round RT-PCR of the TCR CDR3 was HTBI. In TCRdb, the multiplex PCR reads were re-called with MiXCR into one record per CDR3 protein. Of about 130,000 distinct CDR3 sequences listed, roughly a fifth are singletons. Thyroid ultrasound and orbital computed tomography, with clinical symptoms and serum thyroxine and TRAb, informed diagnoses. The authors took PBMCs from roughly 9.5 ml fresh peripheral blood. V was shortened by 6 bases and J by 2 bases, with 16 bases between the two germline ends. CDR3 size: 16 residues. CDR1 and CDR2 from the germline V gene are MNHEY and SVGEGT. This clonotype showed up just a few times. As yet, its antigen is unknown.

The sample consisted of blood. The chain joins TRBV6-2 or TRBV6-3 to TRBJ1-4; TRBD1 might be the D (5 bases). This receptor was taken from a woman aged 45-60 years with Graves' hyperthyroidism that later progressed to Graves' ophthalmopathy. CDR3 amino acids: CASSQGQIWTNEKLFF. Here the CDR3 DNA reads TGTGCCAGCAGCCAAGGACAAATTTGGACTAATGAAAAACTGTTTTTT.